This entry concerns a single T cell receptor (beta chain). Its target is not known. Produced via immunoSEQ multiplex PCR; TCRdb's table is partial and in-frame only. Among around 200,000 clones listed, 94% were seen once. The data derive from a study of T cell responses to AZD1222 COVID-19 vaccine. Study-wide results and caveats: Increased Spike-specific TCR breadth and depth were observed after two AZD1222 doses. Scientists sampled the repertoires only once the peak T cell response had passed. At baseline, just six or seven AZD1222 recipients tested seropositive.

Pooled samples include second doses given at about 4 or 12 weeks. The CDR3 covers 13 residues. From germline, CDR1 is KGHSH and CDR2 LQKENI. V lost 2 bases to trimming and J lost 5 bases, with 9 bases between them. The source was peripheral blood, collected 28 days after the second AZD1222 dose. The chain links TRBV18 to TRBJ1-1; D gene uncertain. The sequence derives from an adult who received the AZD1222 COVID-19 vaccine. The CDR3 DNA is TGTGCCAGCTCACCAAGCGGGCGAACTGAAGCTTTCTTT. Translation gives CASSPSGRTEAFF.